The next 8 T cell receptor beta chains were all read from a single sample in a study of PD-L1 blockade in urothelial cancer. Assay: immunoSEQ multiplex PCR; the TCRdb copy retains only in-frame clones and omits some. Altogether about 41,000 clones are present, 85% being singletons, with the ten largest covering 2% to 3%. This sample's time point: peripheral blood 6 weeks after treatment start. Sequences were derived from PBMCs, sampled around atezolizumab (anti-PD-L1) treatment. The receptor set was obtained from a man between 70 and 80 years old with urothelial cancer.

With respect to this clone: One junction end does not reproduce the germline sequence, and a read error may be involved. Here the CDR3 reads CASSWDTNYGYAF. The CDR3 coding sequence is TGTGCCAGCAGCTGGGACACCAACTATGGCTACGCCTTC. The chain recombines TRBV5-4 with TRBJ1-2; tentatively, D is TRBD1 (6 bases). The V gene's germline CDR1 is SGHNT and CDR2 YYREEE (reference sequence). This CDR3 has 13 amino acids.

This clone showed up just a few times. V is TRBV6-6 and J is TRBJ2-6, with D unclear. CDR1 is MNHNY, CDR2 SVGAGI, per germline (reference sequence). CDR3 length: 13 amino acids. V lost 4 bases to trimming and J lost 3 bases, with 4 bases between them. This chain's CDR3 is CASSFGGANVLTF. As DNA, the CDR3 is TGTGCCAGCAGTTTCGGTGGGGCCAACGTCCTGACTTTC.

In DNA form, the CDR3 reads TGTGCCAGCAGCGTAGAAACAGGGAGTCTCCTGCGGACCGGGGAGCTGTTTTTT. Its protein is CASSVETGSLLRTGELFF. The gene calls are TRBV9 and TRBJ2-2; D might be TRBD1 (6 bases). Germline V gene lookup returns CDR1 SGDLS and CDR2 YYNGEE. Between the trimmed V and J ends, which lost 0 bases and 5 bases, there was a span of 20 bases. The CDR3 length is 18 residues.

V gene TRBV11-2 combines with J gene TRBJ1-5; 8 positions agree with TRBD1. The CDR3 is 15 amino acids. Germline values: CDR1 SGHAT, CDR2 FQNNGV. V was pared by 1 base and J by 4 bases, with 3 bases of the junction left unmatched. The CDR3 protein is CASSLGQGANQPQHF. CDR3 sequence (DNA): TGTGCCAGCAGCTTAGGTCAGGGGGCTAATCAGCCCCAGCATTTT.

V gene TRBV6-4 combines with J gene TRBJ2-3; TRBD2 matches 10 bases. CDR1 is MRHNA, CDR2 SNTAGT, per germline. The CDR3 covers 15 residues. V dropped 4 bases and J dropped 5; count of bases not matched to a gene: 6. CDR3 in amino acids: CASSVTSGNRDTQYF. In nucleotides, the CDR3 is TGTGCCAGCAGTGTCACTAGCGGGAATCGAGATACGCAGTATTTT.

This chain links TRBV15 with TRBJ1-4; weak D call: TRBD1 (5 bases). The CDR3 covers 15 residues. Trimming pared 1 base from V and 7 bases from J, leaving 13 bases between. Per germline, CDR1 LNHNV and CDR2 YYDKDF (reference sequence). The CDR3 protein is CATSRAAGVGEKLFF. CDR3 sequence (DNA): TGTGCCACCAGCAGAGCCGCGGGGGTTGGTGAAAAACTGTTTTTT. Supplemented by reference TRBV15 and TRBJ1-4, the full variable domain reads DAMVIQNPRYQVTQFGKPVTLSCSQTLNHNVMYWYQQKSSQAPKLLFHYYDKDFNNEADTPDNFQSRRPNTSFCFLDIRSPGLGDTAMYLCATSRAAGVGEKLFFGSGTQLSVL.

The rearrangement uses TRBV28 and TRBJ2-3, with 10 bases identical to TRBD2. The germline gives CDR1 MDHEN, CDR2 SYDVKM. The trim removed 3 bases at V and 1 base at J, leaving 1 base unmatched. This CDR3 is 15 amino acids long. The CDR3 nucleotides are TGTGCCAGCAGTTTTGGACTAGCGGGCACAGATACGCAGTATTTT. It yields the protein CASSFGLAGTDTQYF.

This chain uses TRBV28 with TRBJ2-7; the D gene is possibly TRBD2 (6 bases). Germline assignment: CDR1 MDHEN and CDR2 SYDVKM. Trimming shortened V by 6 bases and J by 4 bases, and 19 bases separated the two germline ends. The CDR3 contains 15 residues. CDR3 loop: CASSQVTAGFYEQYF. In DNA, the CDR3 is TGTGCCAGCAGCCAAGTCACCGCGGGGTTTTACGAGCAGTACTTC.